These 20 T cell receptor beta chains share one sample of origin, sequenced in a study of vaccination effects on CD4 cells after COVID-19. Libraries were prepared by immunoSEQ multiplex PCR; TCRdb keeps only in-frame clonotypes and omits some of them. The sample yields around 50,000 clones, around 80% seen once. These receptors have no identified antigens. ViraFEST used viral peptide pools to expand antigen-specific CD4+ T cells before sequencing. Following culture for around 10 days, CD4+ T cells were isolated. The person had PCR-confirmed SARS-CoV-2 infection between March and December 2020. Sequences were derived from CD4+ T cells from PBMCs cultured with HIV peptides, sampled before COVID-19 vaccination. Regarding subset: HIV-1 Nef peptide pool negative control/reference culture. All receptors derive from a human donor who had a prior SARS-CoV-2 infection.

This sequence joins TRBV27 and TRBJ1-1, with no clear D. CDR3 length: 16 amino acids. V gave up 5 bases and J gave up 2 bases, with 18 bases separating them. Germline V gives CDR1 MNHEY, CDR2 SMNVEV (reference sequence). The DNA of the CDR3 is TGTGCCAGCAGTCGGGTCACCGCAGGCGTCAACACTGAAGCTTTCTTT. Translating gives CASSRVTAGVNTEAFF.

This chain connects TRBV7-2 to TRBJ2-1; D is unclear. The germline V gene encodes CDR1 SGHTA and CDR2 FQGNSA. Trimming removed 1 base from V and 0 bases from J, with 10 bases in between. There are 16 residues in the CDR3. This CDR3 reads CASSLVVGISYNEQFF. The CDR3 coding sequence is TGTGCCAGCAGCTTAGTTGTGGGGATCTCCTACAATGAGCAGTTCTTC.

The rearrangement uses TRBV5-6 and TRBJ1-4; 7 bases align to TRBD1. The CDR3 runs to 14 residues. CDR1 SGHDT and CDR2 YYEEEE come from the germline V gene. Trimming at V came to 2 bases and at J to 7 bases, leaving 5 bases not matched to a gene. CDR3 sequence reads: CASSLKGAGEKLFF. The CDR3 bases are TGTGCCAGCAGCTTAAAGGGGGCCGGTGAAAAACTGTTTTTT.

This clone came up a few times. The V call is TRBV5-6, the J call TRBJ1-5, with D hard to call. In germline, CDR1 is SGHDT, CDR2 YYEEEE. Trimming took 0 bases from V and 1 from J, leaving 11 bases between them. This CDR3 has 16 residues. In DNA, the CDR3 is TGTGCCAGCAGCTTGGGTTCGGGTCAGAGCAATCAGCCCCAGCATTTT. Translated, it gives CASSLGSGQSNQPQHF. The whole variable domain, remainder taken from reference TRBV5-6 and TRBJ1-5, is DAGVTQSPTHLIKTRGQQVTLRCSPKSGHDTVSWYQQALGQGPQFIFQYYEEEERQRGNFPDRFSGHQFPNYSSELNVNALLLGDSALYLCASSLGSGQSNQPQHFGDGTRLSIL.

The chain recombines TRBV24-1 with TRBJ2-1; 11 nucleotides align to TRBD1. Germline V lookup: CDR1 KGHDR, CDR2 SFDVKD. Unmatched junction bases numbered 5, after V lost 4 bases and J lost 4 bases. The CDR3 sequence is 16 residues long. The CDR3 nucleotides read TGTGCCACCAGTGAGACGGACAGGGGGCATTACAATGAGCAGTTCTTC. Translation: CATSETDRGHYNEQFF.

This rearrangement joins TRBV5-6 to TRBJ2-2; 9 positions agree with TRBD2. CDR1 is SGHDT and CDR2 is YYEEEE in the germline V gene. CDR3 size: 19 residues. Trimming at V came to 2 bases and at J to 6 bases, leaving 17 bases not matched to a gene. CDR3 bases: TGTGCCAGCAGCTTTAGGACTAGCGACGGCCCGGTGGGGGCCGGGGAGCTGTTTTTT. It yields the protein CASSFRTSDGPVGAGELFF. Supplemented by reference TRBV5-6 and TRBJ2-2, the full variable domain reads DAGVTQSPTHLIKTRGQQVTLRCSPKSGHDTVSWYQQALGQGPQFIFQYYEEEERQRGNFPDRFSGHQFPNYSSELNVNALLLGDSALYLCASSFRTSDGPVGAGELFFGEGSRLTVL.

The chain joins TRBV4-2 to TRBJ2-1; D gene ambiguous. V dropped 1 base and J dropped 7 bases, with 11 bases sitting between them. There are 14 residues in the CDR3. Germline V lookup: CDR1 LGHNA, CDR2 YNFKEQ. CDR3 sequence reads: CASSQVGIRNEQFF. The CDR3 DNA reads TGTGCCAGCAGCCAAGTGGGTATCCGGAATGAGCAGTTCTTC.

The genes are TRBV29-1 and TRBJ1-1, with D hard to call. The CDR3 is 17 amino acids. Trimming took off 2 bases at V and 0 bases at J, with 19 bases between the two ends. The germline V gene encodes CDR1 SQVTM and CDR2 ANQGSEA. CDR3 DNA: TGCAGCGTTGAATGGTTTACGATTGGGTCCATGAACACTGAAGCTTTCTTT. Protein sequence: CSVEWFTIGSMNTEAFF.

This chain connects TRBV6-2 or TRBV6-3 to TRBJ2-5; 8 positions match TRBD1. CDR1 and CDR2 from the germline V gene are MNHEY and SVGEGT. The ends lost 3 bases at V and 3 bases at J; junction bases unmatched: 9. The CDR3 is made up of 16 amino acids. CDR3 region: CASSYSQGAAEETQYF. The DNA of the CDR3 is TGTGCCAGCAGTTATAGCCAGGGGGCAGCAGAAGAGACCCAGTACTTC.

The J gene is TRBJ2-2, the V gene TRBV6-2 or TRBV6-3, with a weak D call TRBD2 (6 bases). V was clipped by 6 bases and J by 13 bases, with 15 bases between them. Germline CDR1 MNHEY, CDR2 SVGEGT. The CDR3 totals 12 residues. As DNA, the CDR3 is TGTGCCAGCAGCGTGCGGGAATCCTCGCTGTTTTTT. Protein: CASSVRESSLFF.

The chain has TRBV5-6 and TRBJ1-2, with D possibly being TRBD1 (6 bases). In germline, CDR1 is SGHDT, CDR2 YYEEEE. This CDR3 is 18 amino acids long. Trimming pared 3 bases from V and 5 bases from J, leaving 26 bases between. CDR3: CASSSMFGGYSGSYGYTF. The CDR3 coding sequence is TGTGCCAGCAGCTCCATGTTTGGGGGCTACTCAGGGTCTTATGGCTACACCTTC. Full variable domain (outside the CDR3, taken from reference TRBV5-6 and TRBJ1-2): DAGVTQSPTHLIKTRGQQVTLRCSPKSGHDTVSWYQQALGQGPQFIFQYYEEEERQRGNFPDRFSGHQFPNYSSELNVNALLLGDSALYLCASSSMFGGYSGSYGYTFGSGTRLTVV.

This chain joins TRBV6-5 and TRBJ2-1, with D maybe TRBD2 (5 bases). Germline CDR1 reads MNHEY; CDR2 reads SVGAGI. The CDR3 spans 14 residues. V was clipped by 0 bases and J by 6 bases, with 9 bases between them. The CDR3 coding sequence is TGTGCCAGCAGTTACTCGCTGCGGGTCAATGAGCAGTTCTTC. This sequence encodes CASSYSLRVNEQFF.

CDR3 DNA sequence: TGTGCCAGCTCACCAGCTGGGCAGCCCCAGCATTTT. Translation gives CASSPAGQPQHF. V gene TRBV18 combines with J gene TRBJ1-5; no clear D gene. The CDR3 consists of 12 residues. The V gene's germline CDR1 is KGHSH and CDR2 LQKENI. The V gene lost 2 bases and the J gene lost 7 bases, with 6 bases spanning the gap.

The CDR3 coding sequence is TGTGCCAGCAACAACAAACAGGACTACTCTGGGGCCAACGTCCTGACTTTC. Its protein product is CASNNKQDYSGANVLTF. This chain uses TRBV5-6 with TRBJ2-6, with D perhaps TRBD2 (6 bases). Germline values: CDR1 SGHDT, CDR2 YYEEEE. Trimming shortened V by 6 bases and J by 0 bases, and 16 bases separated the two germline ends. This CDR3 comprises 17 residues. The whole variable domain, filled in from reference TRBV5-6 and TRBJ2-6, reads DAGVTQSPTHLIKTRGQQVTLRCSPKSGHDTVSWYQQALGQGPQFIFQYYEEEERQRGNFPDRFSGHQFPNYSSELNVNALLLGDSALYLCASNNKQDYSGANVLTFGAGSRLTVL.

V usage is TRBV7-2 and J usage is TRBJ1-5; TRBD1 aligns across 7 bases. In germline, CDR1 is SGHTA, CDR2 FQGNSA. The CDR3 runs 13 residues. The V gene end was trimmed by 5 bases and the J gene end by 7 bases; junction bases not matched to a gene: 5. The CDR3 DNA is TGTGCCAGCAGCACCAACAGGGGACAGCCCCAGCATTTT. Protein sequence: CASSTNRGQPQHF.

The CDR3 bases are TGTGCCAGCAGCTTGCCGACAGGGGGAACTGAAGCTTTCTTT. This translates into CASSLPTGGTEAFF. The rearrangement joins TRBV5-5 to TRBJ1-1; TRBD1 agrees at 9 bases. This CDR3 contains 14 residues. CDR1 SGHKS and CDR2 YYEKEE come from the germline V gene (reference sequence). The J segment lost 5 bases and the V segment lost 1 base, leaving 3 bases of the junction unmatched.

This clone was seen a single time. V is TRBV7-6 and J is TRBJ1-3; D ambiguous. This CDR3 is 16 amino acids long. V was cut by 2 bases and J by 1 base, with 12 bases left in between. Germline V gene sequence: CDR1 SGHVS, CDR2 FNYEAQ. The CDR3: CASSLYVGRSGNTIYF. CDR3 DNA: TGTGCCAGCAGCTTATATGTAGGAAGGTCTGGAAACACCATATATTTT.

V gene TRBV14 combines with J gene TRBJ2-5; 8 bases are shared with TRBD2. The CDR3 has 16 residues. V trimming: 1 base; J trimming: 1 base; junction bases outside the gene matches: 5. Germline CDR1 and CDR2: SGHDN and FVKESK. The chain's CDR3 is CASSQARGEIQETQYF. CDR3 DNA: TGTGCCAGCAGCCAAGCGCGGGGGGAAATCCAAGAGACCCAGTACTTC. Together with reference TRBV14 and TRBJ2-5, the CDR3 gives the full variable domain: EAGVTQFPSHSVIEKGQTVTLRCDPISGHDNLYWYRRVMGKEIKFLLHFVKESKQDESGMPNNRFLAERTGGTYSTLKVQPAELEDSGVYFCASSQARGEIQETQYFGPGTRLLVL.

The V and J genes are TRBV7-9 and TRBJ1-2, with 9 bases lining up with TRBD1. The CDR3 extends over 15 amino acids. V gave up 5 bases and J gave up 4 bases; unmatched junction bases: 8. Germline CDR1 and CDR2: SEHNR and FQNEAQ (reference sequence). The CDR3 region is CASSRRDREVYGYTF. The CDR3 bases are TGTGCCAGCAGCCGGCGGGACAGGGAAGTCTATGGCTACACCTTC.

The chain employs TRBV5-4 and TRBJ2-3; D is uncertain. V lost 0 bases to trimming and J lost 4 bases, with 9 bases between them. Germline CDR1 is SGHNT and CDR2 is YYREEE (reference sequence). This CDR3 is 14 amino acids long. The CDR3 spells CASSLGNSPDTQYF. The CDR3 coding sequence is TGTGCCAGCAGCTTGGGGAACAGCCCAGATACGCAGTATTTT. Based on the CDR3 plus reference TRBV5-4 and TRBJ2-3, the full variable domain is ETGVTQSPTHLIKTRGQQVTLRCSSQSGHNTVSWYQQALGQGPQFIFQYYREEENGRGNFPPRFSGLQFPNYSSELNVNALELDDSALYLCASSLGNSPDTQYFGPGTRLTVL.